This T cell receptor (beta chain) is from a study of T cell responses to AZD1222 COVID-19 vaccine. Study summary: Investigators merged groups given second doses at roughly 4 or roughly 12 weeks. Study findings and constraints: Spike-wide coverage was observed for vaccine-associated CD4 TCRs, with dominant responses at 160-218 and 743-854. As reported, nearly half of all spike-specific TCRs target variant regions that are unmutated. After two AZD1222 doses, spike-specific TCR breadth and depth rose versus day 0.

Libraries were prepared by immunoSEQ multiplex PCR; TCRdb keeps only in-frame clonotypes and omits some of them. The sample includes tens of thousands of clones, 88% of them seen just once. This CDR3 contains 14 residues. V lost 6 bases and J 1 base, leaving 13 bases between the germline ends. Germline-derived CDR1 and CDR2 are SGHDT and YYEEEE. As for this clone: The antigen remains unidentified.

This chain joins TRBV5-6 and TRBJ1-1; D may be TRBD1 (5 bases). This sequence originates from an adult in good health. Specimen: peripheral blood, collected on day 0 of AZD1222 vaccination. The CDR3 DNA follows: TGTGCCAGCACCCAACAGGAGCCGAACACTGAAGCTTTCTTT. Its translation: CASTQQEPNTEAFF.